This is a list of T cell receptor beta chains from one sample in a study of cytomegalovirus exposure and HLA in healthy donors. Clones were read by immunoSEQ multiplex PCR, and TCRdb kept only the in-frame ones, dropping some. Among under 200,000 clones listed, 68% were seen once. The sample was PBMCs. Source of these receptors: a man aged 45-60 years in good health and CMV-seronegative. CDR3s include the opening cysteine and the closing phenylalanine or tryptophan. Fields, in order: J gene, V gene, clone size, D gene, CDR3 DNA, CDR3 protein. A D gene is named only where the DNA matches it firmly. Clone size appears in some rows only: once, few, many, or a class for an expanded clone.

TRBJ2-7 TRBV4-3 few TRBD1 TGCGCCAGCAGCCAAAAAAGGACAGGGGGGTACGAGCAGTACTTC CASSQKRTGGYEQYF
TRBJ2-7 TRBV5-1 - TRBD1 TGCGCCAGCAGCTTGGTTGGCAGGGGGTCATACGAGCAGTACTTC CASSLVGRGSYEQYF
TRBJ1-2 TRBV2 - - TGTGCCAGCAGTGTTGGGCCCTATGGCTACACCTTC CASSVGPYGYTF
TRBJ2-7 TRBV25-1 - TRBD1 TGTGCCAGCAGTGAATTCGAGACAGGGTCCCTTGAGCAGTACTTC CASSEFETGSLEQYF
TRBJ1-5 TRBV5-4 - - TGTGCCAGCAGCTTACCAGGCCGAAATCAGCCCCAGCATTTT CASSLPGRNQPQHF
TRBJ2-1 TRBV7-2 few TRBD2 TGTGCCAGCAGTCCCCCGGGACTAGGCCACAATGAGCAGTTCTTC CASSPPGLGHNEQFF
TRBJ1-2 TRBV29-1 - TRBD1 TGCAGCGTTGGGACAGGGACTAACTATGGCTACACCTTC CSVGTGTNYGYTF
TRBJ2-6 TRBV25-1 - TRBD2 TGTGCCAGCAGTGTATCAGTCGGGGGGGCGCGGGGGGCCAACGTCCTGACTTTC CASSVSVGGARGANVLTF
TRBJ2-1 TRBV5-6 - TRBD1 TGTGCCAGCAGCGTAGGACAGGTCTTAAGCTACAATGAGCAGTTCTTC CASSVGQVLSYNEQFF
TRBJ2-1 TRBV7-2 - - TGTGCCAGCAGCTTCCCTGAGTCCCAGGCCTACAATGAGCAGTTCTTC CASSFPESQAYNEQFF
TRBJ2-1 TRBV27 few TRBD2 TGTGCCAGCAGTTTAGGACTAGCGGGGGGCTACTCCTACAATGAGCAGTTCTTC CASSLGLAGGYSYNEQFF
TRBJ2-2 TRBV5-1 - - TGCGCCAGCAAGGGAGGTACCAACGCGAACACCGGGGAGCTGTTTTTT CASKGGTNANTGELFF
TRBJ1-4 TRBV28 - TRBD1 TGTGCCAGCAAAGTACAGGGGGGTGAAAAACTGTTTTTT CASKVQGGEKLFF
TRBJ2-3 TRBV11-3 few - TGTGCCAGCAGCTTAGGGTACAGGGGCACAGATACGCAGTATTTT CASSLGYRGTDTQYF
TRBJ2-1 TRBV19 - - TGTGCCAGTAGTATATCGGGATATGTTGCGAACAATGAGCAGTTCTTC CASSISGYVANNEQFF
TRBJ1-1 TRBV19 - - TGTGCCAGTAGTGTCCAACAGGGAAGAGGCACTGAAGCTTTCTTT CASSVQQGRGTEAFF
TRBJ2-7 TRBV27 few TRBD1 TGTGCCAGCAGGTCCGGGACAGGGGGCCGATCTACCCCCTACGAGCAGTACTTC CASRSGTGGRSTPYEQYF
TRBJ2-7 TRBV7-8 - TRBD2 TGTGCCAGCAGCTTCGCGACTAGCGGGGGAGACCTCTCCTACGAGCAGTACTTC CASSFATSGGDLSYEQYF
TRBJ1-1 TRBV9 once - TGTGCCAGCAGCCGAACAGGGTCCTACACTGAAGCTTTCTTT CASSRTGSYTEAFF
TRBJ2-7 TRBV28 - - TGTGCCAGCAGTTTCTCCCTAGCCTACGAGCAGTACTTC CASSFSLAYEQYF
TRBJ2-7 TRBV5-1 - - TGCGCCAGCAGCTTGAAGCGCGCACAGGGTCAAGAGCAGTACTTC CASSLKRAQGQEQYF
TRBJ1-1 TRBV6-1 few - TGTGCCAGCAGTGACCCTCGGGGAGGGTTGGGGAGGACTGAAGCTTTCTTT CASSDPRGGLGRTEAFF
TRBJ1-5 TRBV18 - - TGTGCCAGCTCACCACAAGGAGGATTCCGCAATCAGCCCCAGCATTTT CASSPQGGFRNQPQHF
TRBJ2-4 TRBV12-1 - - TGTGCCAGCAGCCGGACAGACGGACCCTTCTGGACCAAAAACATTCAGTACTTC CASSRTDGPFWTKNIQYF
TRBJ1-1 TRBV28 - - TGTGCCAGCAGCCCTACAGGTCGGATCACTGAAGCTTTCTTT CASSPTGRITEAFF
TRBJ1-1 TRBV7-8 - - TGTGCCAGCAGCTTAGTATCGAGGAACACTGAAGCTTTCTTT CASSLVSRNTEAFF
TRBJ1-2 TRBV13 few - TGTGCCAGCCTTTTGGGGGGATCTAACTATGGCTACACCTTC CASLLGGSNYGYTF
TRBJ2-4 TRBV19 - - TGTGCCAGTAGTATCAACAGGATTCAGTACTTC CASSINRIQYF
TRBJ2-1 TRBV6-4 - TRBD2 TGTGCCAGCAGAGCCGGGGGGGGCGAGCAGTTCTTC CASRAGGGEQFF
TRBJ1-4 TRBV7-9 - TRBD1 TGTGCCAGCAGCGTTCAGACAGGGGGCCGTAATGAAAAACTGTTTTTT CASSVQTGGRNEKLFF
TRBJ1-5 TRBV6-5 few TRBD1 TGTGCCAGCAGTCAACAGGGGAGCAATCAGCCCCAGCATTTT CASSQQGSNQPQHF
TRBJ1-4 TRBV4-2 - TRBD1 TGTGCCAGCAGCCGTTCCGGGACAGGGGATGAAAAACTGTTTTTT CASSRSGTGDEKLFF
TRBJ1-5 TRBV28 - - TGTGCCAGCAGTACCCCCCTAAATCAGCCCCAGCATTTT CASSTPLNQPQHF
TRBJ2-2 TRBV5-6 - TRBD1 TGTGCCAGCAGCTTAAACTCCGGGACAGGGCCCTGGAACACCGGGGAGCTGTTTTTT CASSLNSGTGPWNTGELFF
TRBJ1-1 TRBV27 - - TGTGCCAGCAGTTTACGGGGGTTACCCATGAACACTGAAGCTTTCTTT CASSLRGLPMNTEAFF
TRBJ2-2 TRBV2 once TRBD1 TGTGCCAGCAGTGAGGGTCAGGGGGCCCACACCGGGGAGCTGTTTTTT CASSEGQGAHTGELFF
TRBJ1-1 TRBV7-9 - - TGTGCCAGCAGGGGGGGCACTGAAGCTTTCTTT CASRGGTEAFF
TRBJ2-6 TRBV28 - - TGTGCCAGCAGAGCCAGGGGGGCTGGGGCCAACGTCCTGACTTTC CASRARGAGANVLTF
TRBJ2-5 TRBV4-1 few - TGCGCCAGCAGCCAAGATCCACAGACCGAGACCCAGTACTTC CASSQDPQTETQYF
TRBJ2-7 TRBV5-4 - - TGTGCCAGCAGCTTGGATAGGGGATACTACGAGCAGTACTTC CASSLDRGYYEQYF
TRBJ2-7 TRBV5-1 - TRBD1 TGCGCCAGCACCAAGGACGGGACAGGGTTCTACGAGCAGTACTTC CASTKDGTGFYEQYF
TRBJ2-5 TRBV5-6 - TRBD1 TGTGCCAGCAGCCAGACAGGGTCCGAGACCCAGTACTTC CASSQTGSETQYF
TRBJ1-1 TRBV6-4 once - TGTGCCAGCAGGCCTCAATACAGTGCCACTGAAGCTTTCTTT CASRPQYSATEAFF
TRBJ1-1 TRBV11-2 - TRBD1 TGTGCCAGCAGCTCACTGGGGACAGGTACAATGAACACTGAAGCTTTCTTT CASSSLGTGTMNTEAFF
TRBJ2-2 TRBV18 - TRBD1 TGTGCCAGCTCACATGGACAGGGGGGCACCGGGGAGCTGTTTTTT CASSHGQGGTGELFF
TRBJ1-3 TRBV6-5 - TRBD1 TGTGCCAGCAGTTACGGGACAGATTCTGGAAACACCATATATTTT CASSYGTDSGNTIYF
TRBJ2-7 TRBV6-5 - TRBD2 TGTGCCAGCAGGACTAGCGGGTGGGAGCAGTACTTC CASRTSGWEQYF
TRBJ2-5 TRBV10-1 - TRBD2 TGCGCCAGCAGTGACGGTCGACTAGCGGGGGGGCAAGAGACCCAGTACTTC CASSDGRLAGGQETQYF
TRBJ2-5 TRBV5-4 few - TGTGCCAGCAGCCCCGGGACTGGAGAGACCCAGTACTTC CASSPGTGETQYF
TRBJ1-1 TRBV5-6 few TRBD1 TGTGCCAGCAGCTTCCTCACCCAGGGGGCAGCTGAAGCTTTCTTT CASSFLTQGAAEAFF
TRBJ2-7 TRBV11-2 once - TGTGCCAGCAGCTTAGCCCCGAGGTCCTACGAGCAGTACTTC CASSLAPRSYEQYF